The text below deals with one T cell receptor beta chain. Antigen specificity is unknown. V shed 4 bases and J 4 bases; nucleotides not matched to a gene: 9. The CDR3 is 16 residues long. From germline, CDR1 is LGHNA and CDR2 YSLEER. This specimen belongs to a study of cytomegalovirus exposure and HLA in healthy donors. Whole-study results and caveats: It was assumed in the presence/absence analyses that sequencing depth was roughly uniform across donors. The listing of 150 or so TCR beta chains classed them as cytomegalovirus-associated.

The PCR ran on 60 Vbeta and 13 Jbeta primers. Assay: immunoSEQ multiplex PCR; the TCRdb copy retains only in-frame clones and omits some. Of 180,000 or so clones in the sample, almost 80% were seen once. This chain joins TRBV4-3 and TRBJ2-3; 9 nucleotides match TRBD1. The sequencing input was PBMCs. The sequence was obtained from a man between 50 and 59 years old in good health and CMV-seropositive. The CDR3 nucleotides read TGCGCCAGCAGCCTCCGACAGGGGGACTCGGCAGATACGCAGTATTTT. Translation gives CASSLRQGDSADTQYF.